This T cell receptor (beta chain) was sequenced for a study of T cells in Graves' hyperthyroidism and ophthalmopathy. Study-level findings and limits: Most expanded thyroid clonotypes above 0.001 recurred in blood.

This clonotype was counted a few times. Its antigen is as yet unknown. Per germline, CDR1 MNHNS and CDR2 SASEGT. Trimming removed 2 bases at V and 2 bases at J, with 10 bases between. This CDR3 has 14 amino acids. TCR beta CDR3 regions were amplified from RNA. Primed by the HTBI set, a first-round RT-PCR was run on the TCR CDR3. From the multiplex PCR reads, TCRdb called clonotypes with MiXCR, one entry per CDR3 protein. The repertoire has 650,000 to 800,000 distinct CDR3 sequences, 45% of them found once; the top ten carry under 8%. Material: peripheral blood or thyroid tissue (not recorded which). The sequence was obtained from an adult man with Graves' disease, either hyperthyroidism or ophthalmopathy (not recorded which). The V and J genes are TRBV6-1 and TRBJ2-7, with a possible D match to TRBD1 (5 bases). The CDR3 reads CASSELDSTYEQYF. The CDR3 DNA reads TGTGCCAGCAGTGAACTCGACAGCACCTACGAGCAGTACTTC.